The next 15 T cell receptor beta chains were all read from a single sample in a study of metastatic and nonmetastatic thyroid tumors. All patients were untreated before thyroid surgery. TCRdb reprocessed the PCR reads via MiXCR. Altogether around 5,000 clones are present, more than 15% being singletons, with the ten largest covering 16%. The sequenced material came from adjacent normal tissue. Receptor source: a female donor with papillary thyroid cancer or a benign thyroid nodule (not recorded which). Some clones in this sample may be carry-over from other donors' samples.

This sequence joins TRBV6-1 and TRBJ1-1, with unresolved D. The CDR3 contains 14 residues. Trimming removed 5 bases from V and 3 bases from J, with 13 bases in between. Germline assignment: CDR1 MNHNS and CDR2 SASEGT. CDR3 region: CASSFFTRHTEAFF. CDR3 coding DNA: TGTGCCAGCAGTTTCTTCACAAGGCACACTGAAGCTTTCTTT.

V usage is TRBV6-1 and J usage is TRBJ2-7; D is unclear. CDR1 is MNHNS and CDR2 is SASEGT in the germline V gene. V dropped 6 bases and J dropped 3 bases, with 15 bases sitting between them. The CDR3 totals 14 residues. The CDR3, as DNA: TGTGCCAGCAGGGGTGGTGACGGTGACTACGAGCAGTACTTC. Residues: CASRGGDGDYEQYF.

In its sample, this clone was seen a few times. J is TRBJ2-1 and V is TRBV20-1, with D hard to call. This CDR3 comprises 13 residues. Germline V CDR1 and CDR2: DFQATT, SNEGSKA (reference sequence). V was trimmed by 1 base and J by 3 bases, leaving 7 bases between them. CDR3 nucleotide sequence: TGCAGTGCTAGAGTCGTCTTCTACAATGAGCAGTTCTTC. This translates into CSARVVFYNEQFF.

The sample holds many counts of this clone. The V call is TRBV20-1, the J call TRBJ1-1; D is unclear. The germline V gene has CDR1 DFQATT and CDR2 SNEGSKA (reference sequence). Trimming shortened V by 5 bases and J by 1 base, and 5 bases separated the two germline ends. The CDR3 is made up of 11 amino acids. CDR3 bases: TGCAGTGCTGTGGAGAACACTGAAGCTTTCTTT. This translates into CSAVENTEAFF.

This clone was seen ten or more times. The V gene is TRBV29-1, the J gene TRBJ1-5, with D unresolved. The CDR3 sequence is 14 residues long. V lost 6 bases to trimming and J lost 0 bases, with 12 bases between them. Germline V gene data show CDR1 as SQVTM and CDR2 as ANQGSEA. This CDR3 reads CSVREGGSNQPQHF. The CDR3 DNA reads TGCAGCGTCCGAGAAGGAGGTAGCAATCAGCCCCAGCATTTT.

This clone qualifies as medium-sized. The chain couples TRBV20-1 to TRBJ2-1, with 8 bases matching TRBD2. Germline CDR1 reads DFQATT; CDR2 reads SNEGSKA (reference sequence). The CDR3 has 14 amino acids. Germline trimming cut 0 bases from V and 9 bases from J; bases unmatched to any gene: 7. Written as DNA, the CDR3 is TGCAGTGCTAGAGATGTACGGGAGGGGGGTGAGCAGTTCTTC. It encodes CSARDVREGGEQFF.

About this clone itself: An end of the junction does not agree with germline; a read error may underlie this. The V call is TRBV6-1, the J call TRBJ2-7; no clear D gene. The CDR3 spans 14 residues. Germline assignment: CDR1 MNHNS and CDR2 SASEGT. Here the CDR3 reads CASSERGRSYDQYF. The DNA for the CDR3 is TGTGCCAGCAGTGAGAGAGGACGCTCCTACGATCAGTACTTC.

This clone was counted many times. V gene TRBV5-6 combines with J gene TRBJ1-5; TRBD1 might be the D (6 bases). The CDR3 extends over 15 amino acids. CDR1 is SGHDT and CDR2 is YYEEEE in the germline V gene. V was trimmed by 4 bases and J by 1 base, leaving 12 bases between them. CDR3 sequence: CASSQGHRSNQPQHF. CDR3 sequence (DNA): TGTGCCAGCAGCCAGGGACACCGGAGCAATCAGCCCCAGCATTTT.

This chain uses TRBV7-8 with TRBJ2-7; 8 nucleotides match TRBD1. The CDR3 consists of 14 residues. Germline trimming cut 5 bases from V and 5 bases from J; bases unmatched to any gene: 8. Germline V gene sequence: CDR1 SGHVS, CDR2 FQNEAQ. The CDR3 bases are TGTGCCAGCAGCCCCGGACAGGGTAACCACGAGCAGTACTTC. It codes for CASSPGQGNHEQYF.

This clone was seen at least ten times. V usage is TRBV20-1 and J usage is TRBJ2-4, with D maybe TRBD2 (6 bases). Germline values: CDR1 DFQATT, CDR2 SNEGSKA (reference sequence). Trimming left V 4 bases short and J 1 base short, with 14 bases between. The CDR3 extends over 15 amino acids. As DNA, the CDR3 is TGCAGTGCTATTCGGCTAGCGCTGGCCAAAAACATTCAGTACTTC. Translating gives CSAIRLALAKNIQYF.

To note about this clone: The junction does not match germline at one end; this may be a read error. CDR3: CSAGLGTAEHEHYF. The CDR3 DNA reads as TGCAGTGCGGGCCTAGGGACAGCGGAACACGAGCATTACTTC. The genes are TRBV20-1 and TRBJ2-7; 7 nucleotides match TRBD1. The CDR3 spans 14 residues. The germline CDR1 and CDR2 sequences are DFQATT and SNEGSKA (reference sequence).

This clone has a handful of counts. The V and J genes are TRBV7-9 and TRBJ2-7; D is unresolved. Germline-derived CDR1 and CDR2 are SEHNR and FQNEAQ (reference sequence). V was shortened by 7 bases and J by 0 bases, with 10 bases between the two germline ends. The CDR3 consists of 13 residues. The CDR3 region has the DNA TGTGCCAGCAACTGGGGAAGCTCCTACGAGCAGTACGTC. It codes for CASNWGSSYEQYV.

This clone was seen many times. V usage is TRBV5-6 and J usage is TRBJ1-5; D is possibly TRBD1 (5 bases). The V gene lost 1 base and the J gene lost 7 bases, with 12 bases spanning the gap. CDR1 and CDR2 (germline): SGHDT, YYEEEE. The CDR3 covers 14 residues. CDR3: CASSLSQGWQPQHF. Written as DNA, the CDR3 is TGTGCCAGCAGCTTGAGTCAGGGTTGGCAGCCCCAGCATTTT.

On this clone: Compared with germline, one end of the junction differs, possibly owing to a read error. V and J are TRBV24-1 and TRBJ2-2; no clear D. CDR3 size: 15 residues. Germline V CDR1 and CDR2: KGHDR, SFDVKD. Written as DNA, the CDR3 is TGTGCCGCCAGTGATCGCAGGTACCACACCGGGGAGCTGTTTTTT. It translates to CAASDRRYHTGELFF.

This chain uses TRBV5-1 with TRBJ2-3; 8 bases are shared with TRBD2. The CDR3 runs 16 residues. CDR1 and CDR2 from the germline V gene are SGHRS and YFSETQ. Germline trimming cut 0 bases from V and 3 bases from J; bases unmatched to any gene: 6. The CDR3 DNA reads TGCGCCAGCAGCTTGGAAGGGGGACTAGTAACAGATACGCAGTATTTT. Translated, it gives CASSLEGGLVTDTQYF.